The rows below give T cell receptor beta chains drawn from one sample of a study of T cell responses to AZD1222 COVID-19 vaccine. Generated by immunoSEQ multiplex PCR, the TCRdb table keeps only in-frame clones and is missing some. The sample records about 180,000 clones, approximately 91% being singletons. The source material was peripheral blood, sampled on day 0 of AZD1222 vaccination. The receptors were gathered from an adult in good health. Both conserved end residues are part of each CDR3. A D gene is named only where the DNA matches it firmly. Size values are once, few and many counts, or a class for expanded clones, and some rows have none.

TGTGCCAGTAGTATAGGGCTGAGGGGAGAGACCCAGTACTTC	CASSIGLRGETQYF	TRBJ2-5	NA	TRBV19	NA
TGCGCCAGCAGCCCTTCTTTGGGGGAGGGAAACACCATATATTTT	CASSPSLGEGNTIYF	TRBJ1-3	few	TRBV4-3	NA
TGTGCCAGCAGCCCCGGGGGGGGATTAGATGGCTACACCTTC	CASSPGGGLDGYTF	TRBJ1-2	NA	TRBV9	NA
TGTGCCAGCAGCTACGAATATGGTCAGCCCCAGCATTTT	CASSYEYGQPQHF	TRBJ1-5	NA	TRBV7-2	NA
TGCGCCAGCAGCTCTGGCGGGGAAAATCAGCCCCAGCATTTT	CASSSGGENQPQHF	TRBJ1-5	NA	TRBV5-1	NA
TGTGCCAGCAGCCAAGCCCGCGACACCATATATTTT	CASSQARDTIYF	TRBJ1-3	NA	TRBV3-1/TRBV3-2	NA
TGTGCCAGCAGTTTGGACTCCTATAATTCACCCCTCCACTTT	CASSLDSYNSPLHF	TRBJ1-6	NA	TRBV27	NA
TGCGCCAGCAGCCAAGAGGGGACAGGGTTGAATGAGCAGTTCTTC	CASSQEGTGLNEQFF	TRBJ2-1	NA	TRBV4-3	TRBD1
TGTGCCAGCAGCTCGGACGGGGTCGCTAATGAAAAACTGTTTTTT	CASSSDGVANEKLFF	TRBJ1-4	NA	TRBV7-2	NA
TGTGCCAGCAGCTTAGAGACCGGGACAGGGCTCCACTTT	CASSLETGTGLHF	TRBJ1-6	few	TRBV11-2	TRBD1
TGTGCCAGCAGTTTCCAAGGAAGCTCCTACAATGAGCAGTTCTTC	CASSFQGSSYNEQFF	TRBJ2-1	NA	TRBV28	NA
TGCGCCAGCAGCCAAGACAGGGAGTTACCAGAGCAGTACTTC	CASSQDRELPEQYF	TRBJ2-7	NA	TRBV4-3	NA
TGTGCCAGCAGCTACGACAGGGAACTCTACGAGCAGTACTTC	CASSYDRELYEQYF	TRBJ2-7	NA	TRBV7-2	TRBD1
TGTGCCAGTAGTATAGGAGCTAGCGGGGGTAAAGAGACCCAGTACTTC	CASSIGASGGKETQYF	TRBJ2-5	NA	TRBV19	TRBD2
TGTGCCAGCAGTTACTCGATACAGGGACTATACGAGCAGTACTTC	CASSYSIQGLYEQYF	TRBJ2-7	NA	TRBV6-5	NA
TGTGCCTGGATGGGATCGGGCTCACCCCTCCACTTT	CAWMGSGSPLHF	TRBJ1-6	NA	TRBV30	NA
TGTGCCAGCAGCCCGGAATCAGCGCCGACCTACGAGCAGTACTTC	CASSPESAPTYEQYF	TRBJ2-7	many	TRBV5-4	NA
TGTGCCAGCAGCCAGACAGGTACGGGTGAGCAGTTCTTC	CASSQTGTGEQFF	TRBJ2-1	NA	TRBV3-1/TRBV3-2	NA
TGCGCCAGCAGCTTGTGGCCGCTGGCGGGAAGCACAGATACGCAGTATTTT	CASSLWPLAGSTDTQYF	TRBJ2-3	NA	TRBV5-1	NA
TGTGCCAGCAGTGACAGGCAAGATGAAAAACTGTTTTTT	CASSDRQDEKLFF	TRBJ1-4	NA	TRBV28	NA
TGTGCCAGCAGTTTAACGGGGAGCCTCGACTACGAGCAGTACTTC	CASSLTGSLDYEQYF	TRBJ2-7	NA	TRBV27	NA
TGTGCCAGCAGCGAGACCAGGGACTCACCCCTCCACTTT	CASSETRDSPLHF	TRBJ1-6	NA	TRBV9	NA
TGTGCCAGCAGCTTAGGGGGTCGATCCCGCGAGCAGTACTTC	CASSLGGRSREQYF	TRBJ2-7	NA	TRBV7-2	NA
TGTGCCAGCAGTTACCGTATGGCTGCAGATACGCAGTATTTT	CASSYRMAADTQYF	TRBJ2-3	NA	TRBV6-5	NA
TGTGCCAGCAGCGAAACAGGGGTTGGCACTGAAGCTTTCTTT	CASSETGVGTEAFF	TRBJ1-1	NA	TRBV9	TRBD1
TGTGCCAGCAGCTTGGTTCGGAGGGGAGATTACGAGCAGTACTTC	CASSLVRRGDYEQYF	TRBJ2-7	NA	TRBV5-4	NA
TGTGCCAGCAGTACCCGGGACAGAGCTTTAGCTTCTCTAGATGCTTTCTTT	CASSTRDRALASLDAFF	TRBJ1-1	NA	TRBV27	TRBD1
TGCGCCAGCGCCCGAGGGACAGACACTGAAGCTTTCTTT	CASARGTDTEAFF	TRBJ1-1	NA	TRBV5-1	TRBD1
TGTGCCAGCAGTTTAATCCCCGCTTGGGAGCAGTACTTC	CASSLIPAWEQYF	TRBJ2-7	NA	TRBV27	NA
TGTGCCAGCAGCTCGAGGACAGGGACCTACCACAACACCGGGGAGCTGTTTTTT	CASSSRTGTYHNTGELFF	TRBJ2-2	NA	TRBV5-4	TRBD1
TGTGCCACCAAGGGGACAGGGGAAAATCAGCCCCAGCATTTT	CATKGTGENQPQHF	TRBJ1-5	NA	TRBV28	TRBD1
TGCGCCAGCAGCTCAGCCGGGACCCGGGGCGCAGATACGCAGTATTTT	CASSSAGTRGADTQYF	TRBJ2-3	NA	TRBV5-1	NA
TGTGCCAGTAGTAGCGGGACAGGGGGCTGGTACGAGCAGTACTTC	CASSSGTGGWYEQYF	TRBJ2-7	NA	TRBV19	TRBD1
TGTGCCAGCAGTTTACCGAGCTCCTACAATGAGCAGTTCTTC	CASSLPSSYNEQFF	TRBJ2-1	few	TRBV28	NA
TGTGCCAGCAGTTTATCGGGTGGGGGCGGGAATGAGCAGTTCTTC	CASSLSGGGGNEQFF	TRBJ2-1	NA	TRBV27	NA
TGTGCCAGCAGCTCACAGGGGGGAGAGACCCAGTACTTC	CASSSQGGETQYF	TRBJ2-5	NA	TRBV6-5	TRBD1
TGTGCCAGTGCTCCAGGGGTCGGTAACTATGGCTACACCTTC	CASAPGVGNYGYTF	TRBJ1-2	NA	TRBV19	NA
TGTGCCAGCAGTTATGGCTCGACCGGAGGAGTGAGGTACGAGCAGTACTTC	CASSYGSTGGVRYEQYF	TRBJ2-7	once	TRBV6-2/TRBV6-3	NA
TGTGCCAGCAGTTTATCGGGGACAGGGTCTATCGGGGAGCTGTTTTTT	CASSLSGTGSIGELFF	TRBJ2-2	NA	TRBV27	TRBD1
TGTGCCAGCAGCTCCGGGGTAGGGGCGCTCAATCAGCCCCAGCATTTT	CASSSGVGALNQPQHF	TRBJ1-5	NA	TRBV7-9	NA
TGTGCCAGCAGTTTAGGACGGGACAATTCACCCCTCCACTTT	CASSLGRDNSPLHF	TRBJ1-6	NA	TRBV28	NA
TGTGCCAGTCGCCCGGACAGGGGGGCCACTGAAGCTTTCTTT	CASRPDRGATEAFF	TRBJ1-1	NA	TRBV19	TRBD1
TGTGCCAGCAGCCTCACCGGGAAGGAGCAGTTCTTC	CASSLTGKEQFF	TRBJ2-1	once	TRBV9	NA
TGTGCCAGCAGCCAAGACAGGGCCTACTATGGCTACACCTTC	CASSQDRAYYGYTF	TRBJ1-2	NA	TRBV6-6	TRBD1
TGTGCCAGCAGCCAAGGGGTGTACTATGGCTACACCTTC	CASSQGVYYGYTF	TRBJ1-2	NA	TRBV14	NA
TGTGCCAGCAGTTATAGAGGAGGGAACACTGAAGCTTTCTTT	CASSYRGGNTEAFF	TRBJ1-1	NA	TRBV6-6	NA
TGTGCCAGCAGTGAAGAGCTGGCCAATGAGCAGTTCTTC	CASSEELANEQFF	TRBJ2-1	NA	TRBV6-1	NA